This is a list of T cell receptor beta chains from one sample in a study of blood T cell repertoires in COVID-19. TCRdb's copy holds only in-frame clones and misses some; the assay was immunoSEQ multiplex PCR. In the table there are about 150,000 clones, 85% to 90% of which are singletons. The material sequenced was peripheral blood. The origin of the receptors is a man in his late teens or twenties with COVID-19, enrolled during active disease. CDR3s include the opening cysteine and the closing phenylalanine or tryptophan. A D gene is named only where the DNA matches it firmly. Where a row states a size, it is once, few, many or the class of an expanded clone; other rows omit it.

clone_size	d_call	v_call	j_call	cdr3_nt	cdr3_aa
NA	TRBD2	TRBV7-2	TRBJ2-1	TGTGCCAGCGCACCGAGAGGGGCGGGAGGCGAGTTCTTC	CASAPRGAGGEFF
NA	TRBD1	TRBV6-5	TRBJ2-3	TGTGCCAGTCGACAGGGGTCAGATACGCAGTATTTT	CASRQGSDTQYF
NA	TRBD2	TRBV19	TRBJ2-7	TGTGCCAGTAGTTCGTCCGCCGGGACTAGCGGCGAGCAGTACTTC	CASSSSAGTSGEQYF
NA	NA	TRBV5-1	TRBJ2-3	TGCGCCAGCAGCTCAGACACGACAGATACGCAGTATTTT	CASSSDTTDTQYF
once	NA	TRBV9	TRBJ2-3	TGTGCCAGCAGCGCCCCCACGGGACTGACAAGCACAGATACGCAGTATTTT	CASSAPTGLTSTDTQYF
NA	NA	TRBV18	TRBJ2-7	TGTGCCAGCTCGGACACCCTGGGAACCTACGAGCAGTACTTC	CASSDTLGTYEQYF
NA	NA	TRBV28	TRBJ2-5	TGTGCCAGCAGTTTCGGGGGGCGCGGGGAGACCCAGTACTTC	CASSFGGRGETQYF
NA	NA	TRBV6-5	TRBJ2-5	TGTGCCAGCAGCTTCACCGGACCTGCGGGGGAGACCCAGTACTTC	CASSFTGPAGETQYF
NA	TRBD1	TRBV27	TRBJ1-3	TGTGCCAGCAGTCTAAAGGGGGACAGGGCATACACCATATATTTT	CASSLKGDRAYTIYF
NA	TRBD1	TRBV19	TRBJ2-3	TGTGCCAGTAGTATAACAGGGGGCGGCACAGATACGCAGTATTTT	CASSITGGGTDTQYF
NA	TRBD1	TRBV10-3	TRBJ2-7	TGTGCCATCAGAAGCCCGGGACAGGGAATCACCTACGAGCAGTACTTC	CAIRSPGQGITYEQYF
NA	TRBD2	TRBV19	TRBJ2-3	TGTGCCAGTACCCTCCGGGCGACTAGCTTATCCGATACGCAGTATTTT	CASTLRATSLSDTQYF
NA	NA	TRBV13	TRBJ2-6	TGTGCCAGCAGCTTACCAGGGGTTACCAACGTCCTGACTTTC	CASSLPGVTNVLTF
NA	TRBD2	TRBV19	TRBJ2-3	TGTGCCAGTAGTAACGGGGGGAGGGCCCTCGTAGATACGCAGTATTTT	CASSNGGRALVDTQYF
NA	NA	TRBV12-3/TRBV12-4	TRBJ2-1	TGTGCCAGCAGTCAGGGTGAGCAGTTCTTC	CASSQGEQFF
NA	TRBD1	TRBV28	TRBJ1-1	TGTGCCAGCAGTTCCGCTCGGACAGGGGGCGCTTTTGGCACTGAAGCTTTCTTT	CASSSARTGGAFGTEAFF
few	TRBD2	TRBV4-2	TRBJ2-2	TGTGCCAGCAGCCGAACGACTAGCGGGGGACCGAACACCGGGGAGCTGTTTTTT	CASSRTTSGGPNTGELFF
NA	NA	TRBV5-3	TRBJ2-2	TGTGCCAGAAGCTTGGCATCCAGTCTGTTTTTT	CARSLASSLFF
NA	NA	TRBV6-5	TRBJ1-2	TGTGCCAGCAGCGAGACAGCGACGACAAACTATGGCTACACCTTC	CASSETATTNYGYTF
NA	NA	TRBV6-2/TRBV6-3	TRBJ2-1	TGTGCCAGCAGTTATTCACCGGGAGAGCAGTTCTTC	CASSYSPGEQFF
NA	NA	TRBV27	TRBJ2-7	TGTGCCACCTACGCGGGTTACGAGCAGTACTTC	CATYAGYEQYF
NA	NA	TRBV9	TRBJ2-1	TGTGCCAGCAGCGTTCGCCTCGGGCAGGGGAATGAGCAGTTCTTC	CASSVRLGQGNEQFF
NA	NA	TRBV27	TRBJ2-7	TGTGCCAGCAGTGAGACACCCCGATCCTCCTACGAGCAGTACTTC	CASSETPRSSYEQYF
NA	TRBD1	TRBV10-3	TRBJ1-5	TGTGCCATCAGTGGGGGCAGGGGGTTCAATCAGCCCCAGCATTTT	CAISGGRGFNQPQHF
NA	NA	TRBV5-4	TRBJ1-1	TGTGCCAGCAGCTTGGGTAGACTCTCGAACACTGAAGCTTTCTTT	CASSLGRLSNTEAFF
NA	TRBD1	TRBV9	TRBJ1-6	TGTGCCAGCAGCGTAGGGGACAGCTCCTATAATTCACCCCTCCACTTT	CASSVGDSSYNSPLHF
NA	NA	TRBV5-6	TRBJ2-7	TGTGCCAGCAGCCATACCGGACTTTGGGGCTACGAGCAGTACTTC	CASSHTGLWGYEQYF
NA	TRBD2	TRBV4-3	TRBJ2-1	TGCGCCAGCAGCCAAGTCCTAGCGGGAGTTAATGAGCAGTTCTTC	CASSQVLAGVNEQFF
NA	NA	TRBV6-5	TRBJ1-2	TGTGCCAGCAGTTACAGGACAGTGAGCTATGGCTACACCTTC	CASSYRTVSYGYTF
NA	TRBD2	TRBV9	TRBJ2-2	TGTGCCAGCAGCCTCGGGACTACACACACCGGGGAGCTGTTTTTT	CASSLGTTHTGELFF